A selection of T cell receptor beta chains follows, all from one sample in a study of CD8 T cells in Susac syndrome. In TCRdb, the immunoSEQ multiplex PCR reads were re-called with MiXCR into one record per CDR3 protein. The sample carries tens of thousands of distinct CDR3 sequences, 90% to 97% recorded once. Source material: CD8+ T cells from PBMCs. The receptor source for this set is a human donor with Susac syndrome. Both conserved end residues are trimmed from each CDR3. The D gene is left open where the match is weak.

ASSAKDRNTEAF	TRBV6-5	.	TRBJ1-1
ASSRTSTDTQY	TRBV6-5	.	TRBJ2-3
ASGGTIAGSTDTQY	TRBV5-1	TRBD2	TRBJ2-3
ASSQEAGSSYEQY	TRBV4-3	.	TRBJ2-7
SARKGTIEAF	TRBV20-1	.	TRBJ1-1
ASSYLINYGYT	TRBV5-1	.	TRBJ1-2
SVEDQGTMNYGCT	TRBV29-1	.	TRBJ1-2
ASSISTGFGYT	TRBV6-5	TRBD1	TRBJ1-2
ASSGIEGEQY	TRBV25-1	.	TRBJ2-7
ASSLSIGDPMKTQY	TRBV27	.	TRBJ2-5
ASSQAGRGNTEAF	TRBV14	.	TRBJ1-1
ASSLASQARYGYT	TRBV7-9	.	TRBJ1-2
ASSPVFGGNTGELF	TRBV11-1	.	TRBJ2-2
ASSSSTDNYGYT	TRBV5-1	.	TRBJ1-2
SARELAGGYTDTQY	TRBV20-1	TRBD2	TRBJ2-3
SATYRANTEAF	TRBV20-1	.	TRBJ1-1
ASSLGQGRTEAF	TRBV5-1	TRBD1	TRBJ1-1
ASRDQNGYT	TRBV28	.	TRBJ1-2
ASSYSLAKNIQY	TRBV6-6	.	TRBJ2-4
ATYQDRGLIGELF	TRBV15	TRBD1	TRBJ2-2
SVHGGQGNGELF	TRBV29-1	.	TRBJ2-2
ASSSPGSADYGYT	TRBV7-2	.	TRBJ1-2
ASSVPGAQETQY	TRBV9	.	TRBJ2-5
AISVGLMNTEAF	TRBV23-1	.	TRBJ1-1
ASSARRLRNYGYT	TRBV12-3/TRBV12-4	.	TRBJ1-2
ASTGTQLRNQPQH	TRBV9	.	TRBJ1-5
ATSRDSRGTEAF	TRBV15	.	TRBJ1-1
ASSLYPQPQH	TRBV12-3/TRBV12-4	.	TRBJ1-5
ASSRGNRDNQPQH	TRBV7-2	.	TRBJ1-5
ASSHLDRGKNTGELF	TRBV4-1	TRBD1	TRBJ2-2
ASSLGLAGGINEQF	TRBV28	TRBD2	TRBJ2-1
ASSVGGVGSYEQY	TRBV9	.	TRBJ2-7
ASSYNGLAGWEQY	TRBV6-1	TRBD2	TRBJ2-7
SSGGAGEQY	TRBV29-1	TRBD2	TRBJ2-7
ASSPRPGDRGREKLF	TRBV4-1	TRBD1	TRBJ1-4
ASSLTGRAF	TRBV12-3/TRBV12-4	.	TRBJ1-1
SVEGGTVGETQY	TRBV29-1	.	TRBJ2-5
SAPRTQGEAF	TRBV20-1	TRBD1	TRBJ1-1
ASSQTGRTDTQY	TRBV27	.	TRBJ2-3
ASSRRPTEAF	TRBV3-1	.	TRBJ1-1
ASSAHEGKSEAF	TRBV2	.	TRBJ1-1
SARGQGATQY	TRBV20-1	TRBD1	TRBJ2-3
ASSIPIQGAGPQH	TRBV19	TRBD1	TRBJ1-5
ASSLNRVQY	TRBV7-2	.	TRBJ2-3
ASSAPPYDGIQETQY	TRBV9	.	TRBJ2-5
ASSQQPAPLNYGYT	TRBV14	.	TRBJ1-2
ASSPGGEETQY	TRBV18	.	TRBJ2-5
SLRTHQNTDTQY	TRBV29-1	.	TRBJ2-3
ASSRGTGGDEQY	TRBV7-2	TRBD1	TRBJ2-7
ASSQDDNSPLH	TRBV3-1	.	TRBJ1-6
ASSHATGGQETQY	TRBV4-2	TRBD1	TRBJ2-5
SARDGTGGHGYT	TRBV20-1	TRBD1	TRBJ1-2
ASSLRRADSPLH	TRBV5-4	.	TRBJ1-6